A selection of T cell receptor beta chains follows, all from one sample in a study of breast tumors, draining lymph nodes, adjacent tissues. TCRdb reanalysed the multiplex PCR reads using MiXCR and keeps one entry per CDR3 protein. The data show 200,000 to 250,000 distinct CDR3 sequences, with approximately 30% seen just once and roughly 1.3% held by the top ten. The sample taken for sequencing was axillary lymph node tissue. Receptors originate from a female donor with breast cancer. Some clones in this sample may be carry-over from other donors' samples. Both conserved end residues are part of each CDR3. D genes are given only for firm matches. Some rows mark clone size as missing; the rest say once, few, many or name a class of expanded clone.

d_gene: .; abundance: many; v_gene: TRBV12-3/TRBV12-4; j_gene: TRBJ2-1; CDR3aa: CASNLRGGHNEQFF; CDR3nt: TGTGCCAGCAACTTGCGCGGGGGCCACAATGAGCAGTTCTTC
d_gene: .; abundance: many; v_gene: TRBV18; j_gene: TRBJ2-7; CDR3aa: CASSQGGTYEQYF; CDR3nt: TGTGCCAGCTCACAGGGGGGAACCTACGAGCAGTACTTC
d_gene: TRBD1; abundance: once; v_gene: TRBV6-5; j_gene: TRBJ1-6; CDR3aa: CASSGTGAKYSPLHF; CDR3nt: TGTGCCAGCAGCGGGACAGGGGCGAAATATTCACCCCTCCACTTT
d_gene: TRBD1; abundance: many; v_gene: TRBV20-1; j_gene: TRBJ1-6; CDR3aa: CSAYGTDNSPLHF; CDR3nt: TGCAGTGCTTACGGGACAGATAATTCACCCCTCCACTTT
d_gene: .; abundance: many; v_gene: TRBV24-1; j_gene: TRBJ2-3; CDR3aa: CATSDLGVAADTQYF; CDR3nt: TGTGCCACCAGTGATTTGGGGGTTGCGGCAGATACGCAGTATTTT
d_gene: TRBD1; abundance: .; v_gene: TRBV29-1; j_gene: TRBJ1-6; CDR3aa: CSVGTGGSPLHF; CDR3nt: TGCAGCGTTGGGACAGGGGGTTCACCCCTCCACTTT
d_gene: TRBD1; abundance: many; v_gene: TRBV6-5; j_gene: TRBJ2-7; CDR3aa: CASSHGQGAAEQYF; CDR3nt: TGTGCCAGCAGTCACGGGCAGGGGGCGGCCGAGCAGTACTTC
d_gene: .; abundance: .; v_gene: TRBV4-3; j_gene: TRBJ2-1; CDR3aa: CASSHVGPGEIKFF; CDR3nt: TGCGCCAGCAGCCACGTCGGACCTGGTGAAATTAAGTTCTTC
d_gene: .; abundance: many; v_gene: TRBV30; j_gene: TRBJ2-7; CDR3aa: CAWTAGISYEQYF; CDR3nt: TGTGCCTGGACCGCCGGAATCTCCTACGAGCAGTACTTC
d_gene: TRBD1; abundance: .; v_gene: TRBV20-1; j_gene: TRBJ1-2; CDR3aa: CSANPGQDGDGYTF; CDR3nt: TGCAGTGCTAACCCGGGACAGGACGGGGATGGCTACACCTTC
d_gene: .; abundance: .; v_gene: TRBV25-1; j_gene: TRBJ1-1; CDR3aa: CASSEEGGGVLAFF; CDR3nt: TGTGCCAGCAGTGAGGAGGGGGGAGGGGTTTTAGCTTTCTTT
d_gene: TRBD2; abundance: many; v_gene: TRBV20-1; j_gene: TRBJ2-5; CDR3aa: CSARWLAGGYETQYF; CDR3nt: TGCAGTGCAAGATGGCTAGCGGGAGGTTATGAGACCCAGTACTTC
d_gene: TRBD1; abundance: many; v_gene: TRBV7-9; j_gene: TRBJ2-1; CDR3aa: CASRQGQGLYNEQFF; CDR3nt: TGTGCCAGCAGACAAGGACAGGGTTTGTACAATGAGCAGTTCTTC
d_gene: .; abundance: many; v_gene: TRBV19; j_gene: TRBJ1-5; CDR3aa: CASSMGRGPQPQHF; CDR3nt: TGTGCCAGTAGTATGGGGAGGGGCCCTCAGCCCCAGCATTTT
d_gene: TRBD2; abundance: many; v_gene: TRBV19; j_gene: TRBJ2-1; CDR3aa: CASSGTSGRANEQFF; CDR3nt: TGTGCCAGTAGTGGGACTAGCGGGAGGGCCAATGAGCAGTTCTTC
d_gene: .; abundance: .; v_gene: TRBV20-1; j_gene: TRBJ2-5; CDR3aa: CSARVGTGEYF; CDR3nt: TGCAGTGCTAGAGTGGGAACGGGAGAATACTTC
d_gene: .; abundance: .; v_gene: TRBV28; j_gene: TRBJ1-2; CDR3aa: CASSLSGRGSGYGYTF; CDR3nt: TGTGCCAGCAGTTTATCCGGGAGGGGCTCCGGGTATGGCTACACCTTC
d_gene: .; abundance: once; v_gene: TRBV30; j_gene: TRBJ2-2; CDR3aa: CASTKRTGELFF; CDR3nt: TGTGCCTCGACGAAAAGAACCGGGGAGCTGTTTTTT
d_gene: TRBD2; abundance: few; v_gene: TRBV6-6; j_gene: TRBJ2-3; CDR3aa: CASRPGGTDTQYF; CDR3nt: TGTGCCAGCCGGCCGGGAGGGACAGATACGCAGTATTTT
d_gene: .; abundance: .; v_gene: TRBV9; j_gene: TRBJ2-3; CDR3aa: CASSVGGILGSDNEQYF; CDR3nt: TGTGCCAGCAGCGTAGGAGGAATCCTAGGGTCGGACAATGAGCAGTATTTT
d_gene: .; abundance: many; v_gene: TRBV6-1; j_gene: TRBJ1-3; CDR3aa: CASSPEAYGNTIYF; CDR3nt: TGTGCCAGCAGTCCAGAGGCGTATGGAAACACCATATATTTT
d_gene: .; abundance: many; v_gene: TRBV6-2/TRBV6-3; j_gene: TRBJ2-2; CDR3aa: CASSSTLGNALFF; CDR3nt: TGTGCCAGCAGCTCAACTTTAGGGAATGCCCTGTTTTTT
d_gene: TRBD1; abundance: many; v_gene: TRBV11-2; j_gene: TRBJ2-7; CDR3aa: CASSPSGTGFYEQYF; CDR3nt: TGTGCCAGCAGCCCTTCCGGGACAGGGTTTTACGAGCAGTACTTC